This TCR beta chain was identified during a study of a mutant IDH1 vaccine in newly diagnosed glioma. Study-wide background: Earlier care involved radiotherapy, temozolomide, or both, and the majority received both.

Trimming took 5 bases from V and 5 from J, leaving 15 bases between them. The CDR3 is 14 amino acids. CDR1 and CDR2 from the germline V gene are SGHTA and FQGNSA. Using immunoSEQ multiplex PCR, the repertoire was profiled, and TCRdb retains in-frame clones only, with some absent. The sample holds approximately 50,000 clones, roughly nine tenths seen once. Comments on this clone: Antigen: not known.

Time point here: week 35, safety follow-up. It was 300 ug of mutant IDH1 20-mer peptide that made up each vaccine dose, given with topical imiquimod. This TCR was recovered from a man aged 40-50 years with glioma. This chain connects TRBV7-2 to TRBJ2-5; a weak D match, TRBD1 (5 bases). This sample comprised PBMCs, obtained from a glioma patient whose treatment included an IDH1 peptide vaccine. Here the CDR3 DNA reads TGTGCCAGCAGCCCCAACCAGGGTGGGGAGACCCAGTACTTC. As protein: CASSPNQGGETQYF.